A single sample gave rise to the 15 T cell receptor beta chains below, sequenced in a study of OX40 agonist ivuxolimab in advanced cancers. Here immunoSEQ multiplex PCR was the method, and the copy in TCRdb shows in-frame clones only, minus some. The repertoire has over 35,000 clones, 74% of them found once; the top ten carry about a fifth. This material consisted of CD4+ or CD8+ T cells sorted from blood, taken in a trial of the OX40 agonist ivuxolimab. Receptor source: an adult with an advanced solid tumor such as melanoma, head and neck, liver or kidney cancer.

The chain joins TRBV9 to TRBJ2-1; 8 positions match TRBD2. CDR1 is SGDLS and CDR2 is YYNGEE in the germline V gene. This CDR3 is built from 16 residues. Germline trimming cut 3 bases from V and 8 bases from J; bases unmatched to any gene: 13. The CDR3 protein is CASSARPGLGFDEQFF. CDR3 DNA: TGTGCCAGCAGCGCACGTCCGGGACTAGGGTTCGATGAGCAGTTCTTC.

V and J are TRBV6-1 and TRBJ2-1; TRBD2 is a possible D gene (6 bases). Germline V gives CDR1 MNHNS, CDR2 SASEGT. The CDR3 consists of 15 residues. Trimming took 0 bases from V and 0 from J, leaving 6 bases between them. The CDR3 coding sequence is TGTGCCAGCAGTGAAGCGGGGGGCTCCTACAATGAGCAGTTCTTC. Encoded protein: CASSEAGGSYNEQFF.

At least ten counts were recorded for this clone. This chain links TRBV10-2 with TRBJ1-1; D is perhaps TRBD1 (5 bases). This CDR3 region has 15 residues. V lost 8 bases, J lost 5 bases, and 21 bases lay in between. Germline V CDR1 and CDR2: WSHSY, SAAADI. The CDR3 nucleotides are TGCGCCAGCCTACCACCCGGGACGGAAGGAACTGAAGCTTTCTTT. Translating gives CASLPPGTEGTEAFF.

The CDR3 here is CASSLGGYGYTF. CDR3 nucleotides: TGTGCCAGCAGCTTGGGTGGGTATGGCTACACCTTC. This rearrangement joins TRBV5-6 to TRBJ1-2; no definite D call. V lost 0 bases and J lost 5, with 5 bases in between. The CDR3 extends over 12 amino acids. The germline V gene has CDR1 SGHDT and CDR2 YYEEEE.

The chain couples TRBV6-5 to TRBJ2-7; 14 positions match TRBD2. Losses at the gene ends were 2 bases for V and 6 bases for J; bases not matched to a gene: 6. The CDR3 totals 16 residues. Germline V gene data show CDR1 as MNHEY and CDR2 as SVGAGI. The CDR3 sequence: CASSYRTSGGMGEQYF. Written as DNA, the CDR3 is TGTGCCAGCAGTTACAGGACTAGCGGGGGGATGGGCGAGCAGTACTTC.

The genes are TRBV19 and TRBJ1-3; no clear D. Deletions cut 2 bases from V and 3 bases from J, with 8 bases between. The CDR3 spans 14 residues. Germline lookup yields CDR1 LNHDA and CDR2 SQIVND (reference sequence). CDR3 protein: CASSISGIGNTIYF. As DNA, the CDR3 is TGTGCCAGTAGTATATCCGGTATTGGAAACACCATATATTTT.

The CDR3 loop is CASRSEFTDTQYF. Here the CDR3 DNA reads TGTGCCAGCAGGTCGGAGTTCACAGATACGCAGTATTTT. The rearrangement joins TRBV6-5 to TRBJ2-3; unclear D gene. V was pared by 6 bases and J by 2 bases, with 9 bases between. This CDR3 contains 13 residues. Per the germline V gene, CDR1 is MNHEY and CDR2 is SVGAGI.

CDR3 DNA sequence: TGTGCCAGCAGTTACAGGGATAATTCACCCCTCCACTTT. Translation gives CASSYRDNSPLHF. The chain uses TRBV6-6 and TRBJ1-6; D not resolved. The CDR3 extends over 13 amino acids. Germline V CDR1 and CDR2: MNHNY, SVGAGI (reference sequence). V lost 2 bases and J lost 5, with 4 bases in between.

This chain uses TRBV13 with TRBJ1-6; a possible D gene is TRBD1 (5 bases). The germline CDR1 and CDR2 sequences are PRHDT and FYEKMQ (reference sequence). Trimming cost V 2 bases and J 10 bases, with 9 bases left between them. The CDR3 totals 13 residues. CDR3: CASSLRGFSPLHF. In nucleotides, the CDR3 is TGTGCCAGCAGCTTAAGGGGTTTCTCACCCCTCCACTTT. The variable domain in full, with the rest retrieved from reference TRBV13 and TRBJ1-6, is AAGVIQSPRHLIKEKRETATLKCYPIPRHDTVYWYQQGPGQDPQFLISFYEKMQSDKGSIPDRFSAQQFSDYHSELNMSSLELGDSALYFCASSLRGFSPLHFGNGTRLTVT.

The J gene is TRBJ2-7, the V gene TRBV11-2, with D tentatively TRBD1 (6 bases). In germline, CDR1 is SGHAT, CDR2 FQNNGV. V gave up 5 bases and J gave up 4 bases, with 18 bases separating them. The CDR3 covers 15 residues. As DNA, the CDR3 is TGTGCCAGCAGCCGGACAGCCTCAGAAGGGTACGAGCAGTACTTC. This encodes CASSRTASEGYEQYF.

This clone was seen many times. The CDR3 region is CASSNPGREYEQYV. CDR3 DNA sequence: TGTGCCAGCAGCAACCCGGGACGGGAGTACGAGCAGTACGTC. The chain couples TRBV7-6 to TRBJ2-7, with a weak D call TRBD2 (6 bases). Germline assignment: CDR1 SGHVS and CDR2 FNYEAQ. The germline V and J ends were trimmed by 5 bases and 4 bases, with 15 bases remaining between them. The CDR3 extends over 14 amino acids.

The gene calls are TRBV2 and TRBJ2-2; D gene uncertain. The CDR3 extends over 13 amino acids. Trimming left V 2 bases short and J 7 bases short, with 8 bases between. CDR1 and CDR2 from the germline V gene are SNHLY and FYNNEI. The CDR3 sequence: CASSELPFGELFF. In nucleotides, the CDR3 is TGTGCCAGCAGTGAATTGCCGTTCGGGGAGCTGTTTTTT.

This clone was seen more than once but under ten times. J is TRBJ1-5 and V is TRBV28; D is possibly TRBD1 (5 bases). The V gene lost 3 bases and the J gene lost 2 bases, with 8 bases spanning the gap. CDR3 length: 14 residues. Looked up from germline, CDR1 is MDHEN and CDR2 is SYDVKM. CDR3 region: CASSLARGNQPQHF. Here the CDR3 DNA reads TGTGCCAGCAGTTTGGCCAGGGGCAATCAGCCCCAGCATTTT.

This clone was seen once. The chain employs TRBV14 and TRBJ1-4; TRBD1 matches at 7 bases. Germline CDR1 reads SGHDN; CDR2 reads FVKESK. The ends lost 5 bases at V and 4 bases at J; junction bases unmatched: 4. This CDR3 has 14 residues. CDR3 sequence reads: CASSYDRVNEKLFF. Here the CDR3 DNA reads TGTGCCAGCAGCTACGACAGGGTTAATGAAAAACTGTTTTTT.

The CDR3 sequence: CASSPAGGNTGELFF. The CDR3 bases are TGCGCCAGCAGCCCAGCGGGGGGGAACACCGGGGAGCTGTTTTTT. The chain has TRBV5-1 and TRBJ2-2; the match to TRBD2 covers 9 bases. Germline CDR1 is SGHRS and CDR2 is YFSETQ. The V segment lost 4 bases and the J segment 1 base; nucleotides outside the gene matches: 2. The CDR3 extends over 15 amino acids.